This TCR beta chain was observed in a study of blood T cell repertoires in COVID-19. Looking at the study overall: Whether acute or convalescent, the COVID-19 samples came from the United States, Italy and Spain.

Per the study methods: Scientists estimated how many nucleated cells there were by amplifying reference gene primers. The protocol was immunoSEQ multiplex PCR, while the TCRdb copy is restricted to in-frame clones and leaves out a portion. Clone size and V and J calls were adopted from that table, with D and trimming inferred from the DNA. The repertoire holds about 120,000 clones, with approximately 80% as singletons. Germline lookup yields CDR1 SGHAT and CDR2 FQNNGV. The CDR3 has 17 residues. V lost 5 bases, J lost 0 bases, and 9 bases stayed unmatched. The chain carries TRBV11-2 and TRBJ2-7, with TRBD2 matching over 11 bases. The sequenced material came from peripheral blood. This receptor was taken from a human donor in a cohort sampled during active COVID-19. CDR3 bases: TGTGCCAGCAGCCCAGTTAGCGGGAGGGCGAGCTCCTACGAGCAGTACTTC. Encoded protein: CASSPVSGRASSYEQYF.